This T cell receptor (beta chain) was retrieved from a study of CD8 T cells in Susac syndrome. A quantity of about 0.5 to 1 ug RNA underwent reverse transcription using random hexamers. The amplification used immunoSEQ multiplex PCR on TCR beta CDR3; it spanned 54 Vbeta and 13 Jbeta. Each CDR3 protein is one row after TCRdb ran MiXCR on the immunoSEQ multiplex PCR reads. In the table there are 100,000 to 150,000 distinct CDR3 sequences, around 94% of which are singletons. CDR3 length equals 15 residues. CDR1 SGHRS and CDR2 YFSETQ come from the germline V gene. With 3 bases removed from V and 1 base from J, the gap between germline ends came to 13 bases. Sequencing targeted TCR beta in blood CD8+ and CD4+ T cells. Both CD4+ and CD8+ T cells were negatively isolated, and TEMRA cells underwent FACS enrichment.

The chain recombines TRBV5-1 with TRBJ2-5; weak D call: TRBD1 (6 bases). The sequence was collected from a human donor in good health. Sequencing used CD4+ T cells from PBMCs. The DNA of the CDR3 is TGCGCCAGCAGCTCCGATGGGGGCCCCCAAGAGACCCAGTACTTC. This gives the protein CASSSDGGPQETQYF.